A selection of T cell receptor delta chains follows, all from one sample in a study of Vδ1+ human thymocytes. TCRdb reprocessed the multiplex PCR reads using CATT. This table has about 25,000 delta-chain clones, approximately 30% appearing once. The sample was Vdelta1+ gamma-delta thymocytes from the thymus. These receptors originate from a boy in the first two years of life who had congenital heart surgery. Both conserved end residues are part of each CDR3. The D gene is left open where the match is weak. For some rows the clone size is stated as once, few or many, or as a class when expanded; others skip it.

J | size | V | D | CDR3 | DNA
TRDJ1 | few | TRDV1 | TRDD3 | CALGDPHPDLGDTDDKLIF | TGTGCTCTTGGGGACCCCCACCCTGATCTGGGGGATACGGACGATAAACTCATCTTT
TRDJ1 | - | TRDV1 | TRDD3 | CALGELPTGGYTDKLIF | TGTGCTCTTGGGGAACTTCCTACTGGGGGATACACCGATAAACTCATCTTT
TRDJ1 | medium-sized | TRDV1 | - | CALGELWIHKGDKLIF | TGTGCTCTTGGGGAACTGTGGATACACAAGGGCGATAAACTCATCTTT
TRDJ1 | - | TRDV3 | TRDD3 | CASKLVYWGTRWQGKLIF | TGTGCCTCCAAACTAGTCTACTGGGGGACTAGGTGGCAGGGTAAACTCATCTTT
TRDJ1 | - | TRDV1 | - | CALGELVFGSLGKLIF | TGTGCTCTTGGGGAACTAGTGTTTGGATCGCTTGGTAAACTCATCTTT
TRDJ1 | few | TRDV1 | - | CALGEKSRGYTDKLIF | TGTGCTCTTGGGGAAAAGTCTCGGGGTTACACCGATAAACTCATCTTT
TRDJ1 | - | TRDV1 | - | CALGRGQIGSSDKLIF | TGTGCTCTTGGGAGGGGTCAGATTGGATCTTCCGATAAACTCATCTTT
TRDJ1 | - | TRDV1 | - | CALGELGAYTDKLIF | TGTGCTCTTGGGGAACTGGGGGCTTACACCGATAAACTCATCTTT
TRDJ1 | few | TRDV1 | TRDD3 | CALGESFLGGYAVMYTDKLIF | TGTGCTCTTGGGGAATCCTTCCTTGGGGGATACGCGGTTATGTACACCGATAAACTCATCTTT
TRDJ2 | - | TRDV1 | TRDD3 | CALGELLGPRGYAFAAQLFF | TGTGCTCTTGGGGAACTTTTAGGGCCTAGGGGATACGCGTTTGCGGCACAACTCTTCTTT
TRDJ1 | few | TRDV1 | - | CALGEPPTPTGSFTDKLIF | TGTGCTCTTGGGGAACCGCCTACCCCTACTGGGAGTTTCACCGATAAACTCATCTTT
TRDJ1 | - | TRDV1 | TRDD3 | CALGDFGLPVSLGAPYTDKLIF | TGTGCTCTTGGGGACTTTGGATTACCCGTTTCCCTGGGGGCCCCGTACACCGATAAACTCATCTTT
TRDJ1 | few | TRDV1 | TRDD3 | CALGEGGLLGTGGRTDKLIF | TGTGCTCTTGGGGAAGGAGGCCTCCTGGGTACTGGGGGACGGACCGATAAACTCATCTTT
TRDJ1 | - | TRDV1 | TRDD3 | CALGDPMRARWGIPGTDKLIF | TGTGCTCTTGGGGACCCTATGAGAGCCAGATGGGGGATACCGGGCACCGATAAACTCATCTTT
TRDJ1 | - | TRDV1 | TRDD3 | CALGGPLHQISNEGGDTDKLIF | TGTGCTCTTGGGGGCCCTCTCCACCAAATTTCCAATGAAGGGGGGGATACCGATAAACTCATCTTT
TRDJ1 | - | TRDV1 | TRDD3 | CALGPRPRDGGYMEYTDKLIF | TGTGCTCTTGGGCCCCGCCCCCGGGATGGGGGATATATGGAGTACACCGATAAACTCATCTTT
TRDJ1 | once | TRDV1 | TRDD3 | CALGEIPRLPLLGDLGDTDKLIF | TGTGCTCTTGGGGAAATTCCCCGCCTTCCGCTACTGGGGGATCTCGGGGACACCGATAAACTCATCTTT
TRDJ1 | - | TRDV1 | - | CALGDQRPSTCGGSLYTDKLIF | TGTGCTCTTGGGGACCAAAGGCCTTCCACGTGTGGGGGGAGTTTGTACACCGATAAACTCATCTTT
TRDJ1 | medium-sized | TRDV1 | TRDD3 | CALGELDYLLGPNTDKLIF | TGTGCTCTTGGGGAACTCGACTACTTACTGGGGCCCAACACCGATAAACTCATCTTT
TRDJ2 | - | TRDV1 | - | CALGESRPGVRLFF | TGTGCCCTTGGGGAAAGCCGTCCTGGGGTCCGACTCTTCTTT
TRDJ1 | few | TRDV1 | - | CALGENRNADKLIF | TGTGCTCTTGGGGAAAACAGGAACGCCGATAAACTCATCTTT
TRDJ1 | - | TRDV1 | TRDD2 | CALGERVFLRQTDKLIF | TGTGCTCTTGGGGAACGAGTCTTCCTACGACAAACCGATAAACTCATCTTT
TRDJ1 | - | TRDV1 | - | CALGEPGPGLLGPRRGGKPIF | TGTGCTCTTGGGGAACCGGGGCCTGGCCTACTCGGACCCCGCAGAGGGGGTAAACCCATCTTT
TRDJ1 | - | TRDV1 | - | CALGERPSYGPLGIHAKLIF | TGTGCTCTTGGGGAGAGGCCTTCCTATGGGCCACTGGGGATACACGCCAAACTCATCTTT
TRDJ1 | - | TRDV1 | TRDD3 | CALGEILAYPGDRDKLIF | TGTGCTCTTGGGGAAATTCTGGCCTACCCTGGGGATAGGGATAAACTCATCTTT
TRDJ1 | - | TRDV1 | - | CALGELGSGSFLRSHWGIGTDKLIF | TGTGCTCTTGGGGAACTCGGATCTGGCTCCTTCCTACGAAGCCACTGGGGGATCGGGACCGATAAACTCATCTTT
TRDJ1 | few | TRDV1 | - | CALGEPSCLPRLYTDKLIF | TGTGCTCTTGGGGAACCCAGCTGCCTCCCCCGGCTGTACACCGATAAACTCATCTTT
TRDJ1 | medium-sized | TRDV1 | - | CALGEGSPPRWYHSNTDKLIF | TGTGCTCTTGGGGAAGGCTCCCCACCCCGCTGGTACCATTCGAACACCGATAAACTCATCTTT
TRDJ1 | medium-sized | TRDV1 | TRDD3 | CALGLAGQAPQLGDTPGKLIF | TGTGCTCTTGGGCTCGCCGGCCAAGCCCCCCAACTGGGGGATACGCCAGGTAAACTCATCTTT
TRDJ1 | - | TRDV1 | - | CALGEGGGSYPDKLIF | TGTGCTCTTGGGGAAGGAGGGGGCTCTTACCCCGATAAACTCATCTTT
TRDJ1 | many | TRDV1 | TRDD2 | CALGELGPSYVRGIRGDKLIF | TGTGCTCTTGGGGAACTGGGGCCTTCCTACGTCCGGGGGATTAGGGGCGATAAACTCATCTTT
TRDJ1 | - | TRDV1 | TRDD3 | CALGPTGVTGGYWEYTDKLIF | TGTGCTCTTGGGCCGACAGGGGTTACTGGGGGATACTGGGAGTACACCGATAAACTCATCTTT
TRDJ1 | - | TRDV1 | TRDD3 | CALGEDWGIERDKLIF | TGTGCTCTTGGGGAAGACTGGGGGATAGAAAGGGATAAACTCATCTTT
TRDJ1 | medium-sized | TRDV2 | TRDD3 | CACIVVGYHWGTNTDKLIF | TGTGCCTGTATAGTCGTGGGATACCACTGGGGGACCAACACCGATAAACTCATCTTT
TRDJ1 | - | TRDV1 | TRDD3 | CALGELPVLGALPSKLIF | TGTGCTCTTGGGGAACTTCCGGTACTGGGGGCCTTACCATCTAAACTCATCTTT
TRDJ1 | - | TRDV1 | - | CALGEPSPLTTSDKLIF | TGTGCTCTTGGGGAACCATCCCCCCTCACTACCTCCGATAAACTCATCTTT
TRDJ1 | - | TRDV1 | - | CALGERSGVLGGGPSYTDKLIF | TGTGCTCTTGGGGAAAGGTCCGGAGTTTTGGGTGGGGGCCCGAGTTACACCGATAAACTCATCTTT
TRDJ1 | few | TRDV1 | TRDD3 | CALGERGASFGLTGGPTDKLIF | TGTGCTCTTGGGGAACGGGGCGCGTCCTTCGGTTTGACTGGGGGACCTACCGATAAACTCATCTTT
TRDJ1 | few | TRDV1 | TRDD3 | CALGAQISYVILGDPYADKLIF | TGTGCTCTTGGGGCACAGATTTCCTACGTGATACTGGGGGACCCTTACGCCGATAAACTCATCTTT
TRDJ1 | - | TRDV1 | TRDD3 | CALGEPTSLGDTKGDLHTDKLIF | TGTGCTCTTGGGGAACCCACTTCCTTGGGGGATACGAAAGGTGACTTGCACACCGATAAACTCATCTTT
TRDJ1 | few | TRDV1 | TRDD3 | CALGELLGGYGGGTDKLIF | TGTGCTCTTGGGGAACTCCTCGGGGGATACGGAGGGGGGACCGATAAACTCATCTTT